This TCR beta chain originates from a study of human T cells and chemical hapten exposure. Study overall: The sensitizer, 2% DPC, was used on 2 cm by 2 cm of upper inner arm skin. Diphenylcyclopropenone was administered weekly to the scalp of patients throughout the approximately 25-week study.

The sample holds many counts of this clonotype. CDR3 length equals 14 residues. Trimming stripped 4 bases from V and 3 bases from J, with 8 bases between. Germline CDR1 reads SGDLS; CDR2 reads YYNGEE. Time point specified: patch test 2, 6 weeks after DPC sensitization. Treatment given: therapeutic diphenylcyclopropenone sensitization with weekly scalp DPC. Non-pregnant alopecia patients aged 18 to 70, suitable for DPC therapy. In the library, unique molecular identifiers were attached to individual cDNA molecules. TCRdb analysed the RACE reads with MiXCR anew, one entry per CDR3 protein. The data show approximately 350,000 distinct CDR3 sequences, with about 6% seen just once and around 5.6% held by the top ten.

This chain links TRBV9 with TRBJ2-6; no firm D call. The sample here was whole blood, taken in connection with sensitization to the hapten diphenylcyclopropenone (DPC). The TCR originated in a woman younger than 30 with alopecia areata. Some clones in this sample may be carry-over from other donors' samples. CDR3 sequence (DNA): TGTGCCAGCAGCCCCCGTTATGGGGCCAACGTCCTGACTTTC. Protein sequence: CASSPRYGANVLTF.